Listed below are T cell receptor beta chains from one sample, sequenced in a study of PD-1 blockade in classical Hodgkin lymphoma. Profiling relied on immunoSEQ multiplex PCR, and the TCRdb table lists in-frame clones only, not all of them. This table has approximately 27,000 clones, roughly 71% appearing once. Sequencing was performed on peripheral blood mononuclear cells (PBMCs), taken before the second cycle of nivolumab. The receptors come from a human donor with classical Hodgkin lymphoma. Both conserved end residues are part of each CDR3. D genes are given only for firm matches. Expanded clones get a size class; other rows say once, few or many, or leave the size out.

CDR3 DNA: TGTGCCAGCAGCGAGACCGACAGGGGACCCCTCGAGCAGTACTTC; CDR3 protein: CASSETDRGPLEQYF; V gene: TRBV7-9; CDR3 length: 15; clone size: medium-sized; D gene: TRBD1; J gene: TRBJ2-7
CDR3 DNA: TGTGCCAGCAGTCCCGGGGGGGGTTTGACCCAGTACTTC; CDR3 protein: CASSPGGGLTQYF; V gene: TRBV28; CDR3 length: 13; clone size: -; D gene: TRBD2; J gene: TRBJ2-5
CDR3 DNA: TGTGCCAGCAGCTTGGTAACAAACGAGCAGTACTTC; CDR3 protein: CASSLVTNEQYF; V gene: TRBV5-4; CDR3 length: 12; clone size: -; D gene: -; J gene: TRBJ2-7
CDR3 DNA: TGTGCCAGCAGTGTTTGGATGGGTGCTAACCCGGGACTCAACAATGAGCAGTTCTTC; CDR3 protein: CASSVWMGANPGLNNEQFF; V gene: TRBV6-1; CDR3 length: 19; clone size: once; D gene: -; J gene: TRBJ2-1
CDR3 DNA: TGCGCCAGCAGCCTTATAGCGGGTATCAACGCCGGGGAGCTGTTTTTT; CDR3 protein: CASSLIAGINAGELFF; V gene: TRBV5-1; CDR3 length: 16; clone size: few; D gene: TRBD2; J gene: TRBJ2-2
CDR3 DNA: TGTGCCAGCAGGCCCGGCAGGGTCGGCAATCAGCCCCAGCATTTT; CDR3 protein: CASRPGRVGNQPQHF; V gene: TRBV6-1; CDR3 length: 15; clone size: -; D gene: -; J gene: TRBJ1-5
CDR3 DNA: TGTGCCAGCAGCTTAGCGGGGGGCAAGGGAGAGACCCAGTACTTC; CDR3 protein: CASSLAGGKGETQYF; V gene: TRBV7-8; CDR3 length: 15; clone size: -; D gene: -; J gene: TRBJ2-5
CDR3 DNA: TGCGCCAGCAGCTTTGAAGGGGGGCGCAATGAGCAGTTCTTC; CDR3 protein: CASSFEGGRNEQFF; V gene: TRBV5-1; CDR3 length: 14; clone size: -; D gene: -; J gene: TRBJ2-1
CDR3 DNA: TGTGCCAGCACAAAACCCGGGGCCAGCTCCTATAATTCACCCCTCCACTTT; CDR3 protein: CASTKPGASSYNSPLHF; V gene: TRBV7-6; CDR3 length: 17; clone size: -; D gene: -; J gene: TRBJ1-6
CDR3 DNA: TGTGCCAGCAGTATCCGGGACGGGGCCTATGGCTACACCTTC; CDR3 protein: CASSIRDGAYGYTF; V gene: TRBV6-6; CDR3 length: 14; clone size: -; D gene: -; J gene: TRBJ1-2
CDR3 DNA: TGTGCCAGTTCCTGGCTTAAGAACACCGGGGAGCTGTTTTTT; CDR3 protein: CASSWLKNTGELFF; V gene: TRBV19; CDR3 length: 14; clone size: -; D gene: -; J gene: TRBJ2-2
CDR3 DNA: TGTGCCAGCAGCTTGTACAATAGCAATCAGCCCCAGCATTTT; CDR3 protein: CASSLYNSNQPQHF; V gene: TRBV5-6; CDR3 length: 14; clone size: -; D gene: -; J gene: TRBJ1-5
CDR3 DNA: TGTGCCACCAGCAGAGTACGAGGAAACACCGGGGAGCTGTTTTTT; CDR3 protein: CATSRVRGNTGELFF; V gene: TRBV15; CDR3 length: 15; clone size: -; D gene: -; J gene: TRBJ2-2
CDR3 DNA: TGTGCCAGTAGTATGGGCAGGGTGCAAGAGACCCAGTACTTC; CDR3 protein: CASSMGRVQETQYF; V gene: TRBV19; CDR3 length: 14; clone size: -; D gene: -; J gene: TRBJ2-5
CDR3 DNA: TGTGCCAGCAGCACCGAGGACAGGGTTTTGGAAAAACTGTTTTTT; CDR3 protein: CASSTEDRVLEKLFF; V gene: TRBV7-8; CDR3 length: 15; clone size: -; D gene: TRBD1; J gene: TRBJ1-4
CDR3 DNA: TGTGCCAGCAGCCCATCCCCCGGGGGAATTTCCGAGCAGTACTTC; CDR3 protein: CASSPSPGGISEQYF; V gene: TRBV5-4; CDR3 length: 15; clone size: -; D gene: -; J gene: TRBJ2-7
CDR3 DNA: TGTGCCATCAGAGAGAGGGGAGGGCGCGGCGGTACGCAGTATTTT; CDR3 protein: CAIRERGGRGGTQYF; V gene: TRBV10-3; CDR3 length: 15; clone size: few; D gene: TRBD2; J gene: TRBJ2-3
CDR3 DNA: TGTGCCAGCAGTTACTGGGGCACCTACAATGAGCAGTTCTTC; CDR3 protein: CASSYWGTYNEQFF; V gene: TRBV6-6; CDR3 length: 14; clone size: -; D gene: -; J gene: TRBJ2-1
CDR3 DNA: TGTGCCAGTAGAGGCAGGGATAGTAAGGGGACAGATACGCAGTATTTT; CDR3 protein: CASRGRDSKGTDTQYF; V gene: TRBV19; CDR3 length: 16; clone size: -; D gene: -; J gene: TRBJ2-3
CDR3 DNA: TGTGCCAGCAGTGTACTAGCGGGGACAGATACGCAGTATTTT; CDR3 protein: CASSVLAGTDTQYF; V gene: TRBV6-4; CDR3 length: 14; clone size: -; D gene: TRBD2; J gene: TRBJ2-3
CDR3 DNA: TGTGCCATCAGTGAAGCGAGGGGTCGTAGTTCTGGGGCCAACGTCCTGACTTTC; CDR3 protein: CAISEARGRSSGANVLTF; V gene: TRBV10-3; CDR3 length: 18; clone size: -; D gene: -; J gene: TRBJ2-6
CDR3 DNA: TGTGCCAGCAGTGAACAGGGGAATGGGCAGTTCTTC; CDR3 protein: CASSEQGNGQFF; V gene: TRBV2; CDR3 length: 12; clone size: -; D gene: -; J gene: TRBJ2-1
CDR3 DNA: TGTGCCAGCAGTTTTACCAGTAGCTCCTATAATTCACCCCTCCACTTT; CDR3 protein: CASSFTSSSYNSPLHF; V gene: TRBV27; CDR3 length: 16; clone size: few; D gene: -; J gene: TRBJ1-6
CDR3 DNA: TGTGCCAGCAGCGCGAGCGGGGGAGGCACAGATACGCAGTATTTT; CDR3 protein: CASSASGGGTDTQYF; V gene: TRBV25-1; CDR3 length: 15; clone size: -; D gene: TRBD2; J gene: TRBJ2-3
CDR3 DNA: TGTGCCAGCAGGGCCGGGACAGTGAACACTGAAGCTTTCTTT; CDR3 protein: CASRAGTVNTEAFF; V gene: TRBV6-6; CDR3 length: 14; clone size: few; D gene: TRBD1; J gene: TRBJ1-1
CDR3 DNA: TGTGCCAGTAAGGGACTAGCGGGAGCTGGAGAGACCCAGTACTTC; CDR3 protein: CASKGLAGAGETQYF; V gene: TRBV27; CDR3 length: 15; clone size: -; D gene: TRBD2; J gene: TRBJ2-5
CDR3 DNA: TGTGCCAGTAGTTGGTTACAGGTCAGCGGGGAGCTGTTTTTT; CDR3 protein: CASSWLQVSGELFF; V gene: TRBV19; CDR3 length: 14; clone size: -; D gene: -; J gene: TRBJ2-2
CDR3 DNA: TGTGCCAGCTCTCGCCCTACAGGAGCCCAAGAGACCCAGTACTTC; CDR3 protein: CASSRPTGAQETQYF; V gene: TRBV25-1; CDR3 length: 15; clone size: -; D gene: -; J gene: TRBJ2-5
CDR3 DNA: TGTGCCAGCAGCTCACGCCCACAGGGAACAGTATCCGGGGAGCTGTTTTTT; CDR3 protein: CASSSRPQGTVSGELFF; V gene: TRBV7-2; CDR3 length: 17; clone size: -; D gene: -; J gene: TRBJ2-2
CDR3 DNA: TGTGCAGCGGGTAACGGATACACTGAAGCTTTCTTT; CDR3 protein: CAAGNGYTEAFF; V gene: TRBV5-8; CDR3 length: 12; clone size: once; D gene: -; J gene: TRBJ1-1
CDR3 DNA: TGTGCCAGCAGCTTAAATACTGACCGCCGTCAGCCCCAGCATTTT; CDR3 protein: CASSLNTDRRQPQHF; V gene: TRBV7-2; CDR3 length: 15; clone size: -; D gene: -; J gene: TRBJ1-5
CDR3 DNA: TGTGCCAGCAGCCAAGTACAGGTAATGAACACTGAAGCTTTCTTT; CDR3 protein: CASSQVQVMNTEAFF; V gene: TRBV4-2; CDR3 length: 15; clone size: -; D gene: -; J gene: TRBJ1-1
CDR3 DNA: TGTGCCAGCAGCCAACGTGCCGGGACAGCGAACATGAACACTGAAGCTTTCTTT; CDR3 protein: CASSQRAGTANMNTEAFF; V gene: TRBV14; CDR3 length: 18; clone size: -; D gene: TRBD1; J gene: TRBJ1-1
CDR3 DNA: TGTGCCAGCAGCTCCACCCAGTACTTC; CDR3 protein: CASSSTQYF; V gene: TRBV5-6; CDR3 length: 9; clone size: few; D gene: -; J gene: TRBJ2-5
CDR3 DNA: TGTGCCAGCTTAGGCAGCAATCAGCCCCAGCATTTT; CDR3 protein: CASLGSNQPQHF; V gene: TRBV28; CDR3 length: 12; clone size: -; D gene: -; J gene: TRBJ1-5
CDR3 DNA: TGTGCCAGCAGAGCTACAGGGGGAGAGGACGAGCAGTACTTC; CDR3 protein: CASRATGGEDEQYF; V gene: TRBV28; CDR3 length: 14; clone size: few; D gene: TRBD1; J gene: TRBJ2-7
CDR3 DNA: TGTGCCAGCAGCGTGACCGTAACCGGGGAGCTGTTTTTT; CDR3 protein: CASSVTVTGELFF; V gene: TRBV9; CDR3 length: 13; clone size: many; D gene: -; J gene: TRBJ2-2
CDR3 DNA: TGCGCCAGCAGCTTGATCGGGACAGGGGATATCTACGAGCAGTACTTC; CDR3 protein: CASSLIGTGDIYEQYF; V gene: TRBV5-1; CDR3 length: 16; clone size: -; D gene: TRBD1; J gene: TRBJ2-7
CDR3 DNA: TGTGCCAGCAGAAGAGCCGGGACAGGGGGCATAGACGGCTACACCTTC; CDR3 protein: CASRRAGTGGIDGYTF; V gene: TRBV28; CDR3 length: 16; clone size: -; D gene: TRBD1; J gene: TRBJ1-2
CDR3 DNA: TGTGCCAGTAAAGGGGCCCGGACAGAAGACTACGAGCAGTACTTC; CDR3 protein: CASKGARTEDYEQYF; V gene: TRBV19; CDR3 length: 15; clone size: -; D gene: -; J gene: TRBJ2-7
CDR3 DNA: TGTGCCAGTACTCGAAGAGGGGGGCTATATAATTCACCCCTCCACTTT; CDR3 protein: CASTRRGGLYNSPLHF; V gene: TRBV19; CDR3 length: 16; clone size: -; D gene: -; J gene: TRBJ1-6
CDR3 DNA: TGTGCCAGCAGCGTCAACAGTATTGGCAATCAGCCCCAGCATTTT; CDR3 protein: CASSVNSIGNQPQHF; V gene: TRBV7-2; CDR3 length: 15; clone size: -; D gene: -; J gene: TRBJ1-5
CDR3 DNA: TGTGCCAGCAGCTTCCCAGGCGGTGTTGAGCAGTTCTTC; CDR3 protein: CASSFPGGVEQFF; V gene: TRBV7-2; CDR3 length: 13; clone size: -; D gene: -; J gene: TRBJ2-1
CDR3 DNA: TGTGCCAGTAGTACCTTACTAACCTCCTCTGGAAACACCATATATTTT; CDR3 protein: CASSTLLTSSGNTIYF; V gene: TRBV19; CDR3 length: 16; clone size: few; D gene: -; J gene: TRBJ1-3
CDR3 DNA: TGTGCCAGCAGTTACGGGCGACAACGTGAAGCTTTCTTT; CDR3 protein: CASSYGRQREAFF; V gene: TRBV6-5; CDR3 length: 13; clone size: -; D gene: -; J gene: TRBJ1-1
CDR3 DNA: TGCAGTCCGATCGACGGAGAGCAGTTCTTC; CDR3 protein: CSPIDGEQFF; V gene: TRBV20-1; CDR3 length: 10; clone size: -; D gene: -; J gene: TRBJ2-1
CDR3 DNA: TGTGCCAGCTCTTTTGGGAGCACAGATACGCAGTATTTT; CDR3 protein: CASSFGSTDTQYF; V gene: TRBV18; CDR3 length: 13; clone size: once; D gene: -; J gene: TRBJ2-3
CDR3 DNA: TGCGCCAGCAGCTACGCACTAGCGGGGTACAATGAGCAGTTCTTC; CDR3 protein: CASSYALAGYNEQFF; V gene: TRBV5-1; CDR3 length: 15; clone size: -; D gene: TRBD2; J gene: TRBJ2-1
CDR3 DNA: TGTGCCAGCAGCTTAGCAGGAGGGTATGGCTACACCTTC; CDR3 protein: CASSLAGGYGYTF; V gene: TRBV7-9; CDR3 length: 13; clone size: -; D gene: -; J gene: TRBJ1-2
CDR3 DNA: TGTGCCAGCAGCGTTAGGTCGACCGTGGTGAATGAGCAGTTCTTC; CDR3 protein: CASSVRSTVVNEQFF; V gene: TRBV27; CDR3 length: 15; clone size: -; D gene: -; J gene: TRBJ2-1